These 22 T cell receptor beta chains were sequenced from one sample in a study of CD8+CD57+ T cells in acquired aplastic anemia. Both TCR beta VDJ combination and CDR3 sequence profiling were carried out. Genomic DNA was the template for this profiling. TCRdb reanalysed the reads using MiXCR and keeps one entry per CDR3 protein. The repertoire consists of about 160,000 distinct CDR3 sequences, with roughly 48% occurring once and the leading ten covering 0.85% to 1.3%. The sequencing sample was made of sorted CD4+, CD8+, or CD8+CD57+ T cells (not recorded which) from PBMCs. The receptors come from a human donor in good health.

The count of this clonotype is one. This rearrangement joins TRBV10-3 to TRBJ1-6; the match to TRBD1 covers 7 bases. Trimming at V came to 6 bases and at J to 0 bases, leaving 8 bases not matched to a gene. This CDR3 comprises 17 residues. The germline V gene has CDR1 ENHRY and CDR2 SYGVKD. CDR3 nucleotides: TGTGCCATCAGGGCGGACAGGCCGAGCTCCTATAATTCACCCCTCCACTTT. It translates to CAIRADRPSSYNSPLHF.

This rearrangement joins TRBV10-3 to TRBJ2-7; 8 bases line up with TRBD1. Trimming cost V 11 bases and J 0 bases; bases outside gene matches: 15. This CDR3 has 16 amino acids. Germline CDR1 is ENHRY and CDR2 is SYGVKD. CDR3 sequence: CAVSPDRDTFSYEQYF. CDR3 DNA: TGTGCCGTATCCCCGGACAGGGACACCTTCTCCTACGAGCAGTACTTC.

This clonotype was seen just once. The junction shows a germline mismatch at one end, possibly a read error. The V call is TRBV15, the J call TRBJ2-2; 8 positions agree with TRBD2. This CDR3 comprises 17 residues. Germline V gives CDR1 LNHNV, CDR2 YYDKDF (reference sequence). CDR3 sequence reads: CATSSVAGSGSGGGLFF. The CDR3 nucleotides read TGTGCCACCAGCAGTGTGGCGGGGAGCGGGAGTGGCGGGGGGCTGTTTTTT.

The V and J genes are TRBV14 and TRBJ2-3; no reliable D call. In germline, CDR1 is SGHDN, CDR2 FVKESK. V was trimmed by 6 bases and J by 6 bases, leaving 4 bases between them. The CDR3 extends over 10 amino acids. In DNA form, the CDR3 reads TGTGCCAGCAGACCCGATACGCAGTATTTT. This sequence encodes CASRPDTQYF.

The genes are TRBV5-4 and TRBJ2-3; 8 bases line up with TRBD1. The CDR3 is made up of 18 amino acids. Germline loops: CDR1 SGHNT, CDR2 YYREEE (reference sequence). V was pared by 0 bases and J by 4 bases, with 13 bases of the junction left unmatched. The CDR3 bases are TGTGCCAGCAGCTTGGGCCAGGGGGCGATCGTCGAATCAGATACGCAGTATTTT. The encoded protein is CASSLGQGAIVESDTQYF.

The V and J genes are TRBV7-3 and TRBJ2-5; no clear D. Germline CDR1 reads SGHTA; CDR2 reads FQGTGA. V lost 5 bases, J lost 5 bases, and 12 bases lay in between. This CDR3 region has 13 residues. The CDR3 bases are TGTGCCAGCAGCCTCCGGCTGGGCGAGACCCAGTACTTC. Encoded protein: CASSLRLGETQYF. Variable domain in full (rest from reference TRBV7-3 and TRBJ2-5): GAGVSQTPSNKVTEKGKYVELRCDPISGHTALYWYRQSLGQGPEFLIYFQGTGAADDSGLPNDRFFAVRPEGSVSTLKIQRTERGDSAVYLCASSLRLGETQYFGPGTRLLVL.

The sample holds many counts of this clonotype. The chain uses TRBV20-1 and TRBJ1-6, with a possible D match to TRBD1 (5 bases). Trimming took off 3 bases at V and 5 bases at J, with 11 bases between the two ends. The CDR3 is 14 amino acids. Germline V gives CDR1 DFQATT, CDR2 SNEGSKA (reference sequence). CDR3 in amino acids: CSASSGVNNSPLHF. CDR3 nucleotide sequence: TGCAGTGCTAGCTCGGGGGTGAATAATTCACCCCTCCACTTT.

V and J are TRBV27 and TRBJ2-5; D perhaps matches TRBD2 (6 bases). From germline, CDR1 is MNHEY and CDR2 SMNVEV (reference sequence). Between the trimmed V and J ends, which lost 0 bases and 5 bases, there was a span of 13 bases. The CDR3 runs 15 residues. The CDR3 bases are TGTGCCAGCAGTTTATCCGGGGGAGGAGGGGAGACCCAGTACTTC. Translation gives CASSLSGGGGETQYF.

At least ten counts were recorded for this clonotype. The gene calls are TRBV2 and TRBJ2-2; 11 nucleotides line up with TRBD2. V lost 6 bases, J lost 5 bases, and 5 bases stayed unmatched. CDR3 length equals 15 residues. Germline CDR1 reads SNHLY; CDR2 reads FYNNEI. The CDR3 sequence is CASRVAGGPTGELFF. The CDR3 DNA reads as TGTGCCAGCAGAGTAGCGGGGGGGCCAACCGGGGAGCTGTTTTTT.

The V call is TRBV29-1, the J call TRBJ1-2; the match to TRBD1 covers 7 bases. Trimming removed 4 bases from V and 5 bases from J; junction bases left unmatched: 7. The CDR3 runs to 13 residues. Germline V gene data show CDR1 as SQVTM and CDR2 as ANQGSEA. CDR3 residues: CSVAQGGLYGYTF. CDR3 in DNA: TGCAGCGTTGCTCAGGGGGGACTTTATGGCTACACCTTC.

CDR3: CASSNEQFF. The CDR3 DNA follows: TGTGCCAGCAGTAATGAGCAGTTCTTC. The J gene is TRBJ2-1, the V gene TRBV7-8; no clear D gene. V was shortened by 6 bases and J by 7 bases, with 1 base between the two germline ends. This CDR3 is built from 9 residues. Germline loops: CDR1 SGHVS, CDR2 FQNEAQ.

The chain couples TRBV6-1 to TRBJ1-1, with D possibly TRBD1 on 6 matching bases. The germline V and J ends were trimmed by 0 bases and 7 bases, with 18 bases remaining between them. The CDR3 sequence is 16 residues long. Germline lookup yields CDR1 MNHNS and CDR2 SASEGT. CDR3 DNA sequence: TGTGCCAGCAGTGAAGCGTCTACAGGGAGTGGGGGTGAAGCTTTCTTT. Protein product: CASSEASTGSGGEAFF.

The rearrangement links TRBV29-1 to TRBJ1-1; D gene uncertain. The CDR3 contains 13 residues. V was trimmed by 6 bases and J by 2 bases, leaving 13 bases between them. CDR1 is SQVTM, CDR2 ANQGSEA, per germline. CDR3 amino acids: CSVRRAINTEAFF. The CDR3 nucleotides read TGCAGCGTCCGAAGGGCCATCAACACTGAAGCTTTCTTT.

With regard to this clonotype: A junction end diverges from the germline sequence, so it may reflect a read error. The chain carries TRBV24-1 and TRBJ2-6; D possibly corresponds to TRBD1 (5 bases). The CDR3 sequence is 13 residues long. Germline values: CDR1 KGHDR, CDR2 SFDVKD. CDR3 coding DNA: TGTGCCACCAGTGATCGTGGGGCCAACGCCCTGGCTTTC. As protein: CATSDRGANALAF.

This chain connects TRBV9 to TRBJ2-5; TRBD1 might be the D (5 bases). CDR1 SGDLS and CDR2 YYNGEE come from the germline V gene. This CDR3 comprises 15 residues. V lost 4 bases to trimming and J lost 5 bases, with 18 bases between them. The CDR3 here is CASSPRVRAGETQYF. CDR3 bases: TGTGCCAGCAGCCCCCGTGTCAGGGCCGGGGAGACCCAGTACTTC. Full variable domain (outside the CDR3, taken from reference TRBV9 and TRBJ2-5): DSGVTQTPKHLITATGQRVTLRCSPRSGDLSVYWYQQSLDQGLQFLIQYYNGEERAKGNILERFSAQQFPDLHSELNLSSLELGDSALYFCASSPRVRAGETQYFGPGTRLLVL.

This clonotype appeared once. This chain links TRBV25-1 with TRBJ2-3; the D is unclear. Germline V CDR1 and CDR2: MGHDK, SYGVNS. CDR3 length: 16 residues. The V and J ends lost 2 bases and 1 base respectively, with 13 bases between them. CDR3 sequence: CASSETRRWGTDTQYF. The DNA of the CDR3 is TGTGCCAGCAGTGAAACCAGACGGTGGGGCACAGATACGCAGTATTTT.

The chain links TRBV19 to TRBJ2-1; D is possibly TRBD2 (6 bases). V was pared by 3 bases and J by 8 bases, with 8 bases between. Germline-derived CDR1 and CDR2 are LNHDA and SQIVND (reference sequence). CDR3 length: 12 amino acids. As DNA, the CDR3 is TGTGCCAGTAGTATTGGAGGGGATGAGCAGTTCTTC. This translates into CASSIGGDEQFF.

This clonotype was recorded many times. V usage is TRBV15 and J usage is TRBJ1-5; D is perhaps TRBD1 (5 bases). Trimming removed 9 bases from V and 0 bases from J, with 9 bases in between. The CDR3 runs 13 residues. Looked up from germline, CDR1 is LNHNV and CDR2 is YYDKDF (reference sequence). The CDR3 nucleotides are TGTGCCACGTCAAGGGGTAGCAATCAGCCCCAGCATTTT. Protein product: CATSRGSNQPQHF. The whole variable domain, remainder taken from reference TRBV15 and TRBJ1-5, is DAMVIQNPRYQVTQFGKPVTLSCSQTLNHNVMYWYQQKSSQAPKLLFHYYDKDFNNEADTPDNFQSRRPNTSFCFLDIRSPGLGDTAMYLCATSRGSNQPQHFGDGTRLSIL.

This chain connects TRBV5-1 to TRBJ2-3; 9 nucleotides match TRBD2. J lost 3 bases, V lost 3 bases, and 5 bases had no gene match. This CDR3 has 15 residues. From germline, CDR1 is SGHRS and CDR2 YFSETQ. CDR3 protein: CASSWKAGGTDTQYF. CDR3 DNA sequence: TGCGCCAGCAGCTGGAAAGCGGGGGGTACAGATACGCAGTATTTT. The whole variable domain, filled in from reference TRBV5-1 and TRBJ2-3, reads KAGVTQTPRYLIKTRGQQVTLSCSPISGHRSVSWYQQTPGQGLQFLFEYFSETQRNKGNFPGRFSGRQFSNSRSEMNVSTLELGDSALYLCASSWKAGGTDTQYFGPGTRLTVL.

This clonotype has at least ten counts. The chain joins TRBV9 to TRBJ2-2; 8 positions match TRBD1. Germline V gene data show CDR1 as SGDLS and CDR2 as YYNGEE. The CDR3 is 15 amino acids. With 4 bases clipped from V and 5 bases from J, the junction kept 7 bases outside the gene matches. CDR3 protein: CASSLRTGSTGELFF. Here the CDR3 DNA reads TGTGCCAGCAGCTTAAGGACAGGGTCAACCGGGGAGCTGTTTTTT.

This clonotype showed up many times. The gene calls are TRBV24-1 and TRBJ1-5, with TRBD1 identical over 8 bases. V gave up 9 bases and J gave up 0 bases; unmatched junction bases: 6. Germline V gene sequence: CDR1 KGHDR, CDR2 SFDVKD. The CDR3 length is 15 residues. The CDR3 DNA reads TGTGCCACCCAGTCGCAGGGGGCTAGCAATCAGCCCCAGCATTTT. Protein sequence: CATQSQGASNQPQHF.

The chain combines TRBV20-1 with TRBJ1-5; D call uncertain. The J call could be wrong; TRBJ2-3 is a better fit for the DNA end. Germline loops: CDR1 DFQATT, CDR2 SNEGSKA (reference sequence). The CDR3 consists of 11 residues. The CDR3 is CSAPTAQPQYF. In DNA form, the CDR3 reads TGCAGTGCTCCGACGGCTCAGCCCCAGTATTTT.